Listed here are 30 T cell receptor beta chains from one sample, sequenced in a study of human T cells and chemical hapten exposure. Time point denoted: patch test 3, about 24 weeks after DPC sensitization. Noted treatment: therapeutic diphenylcyclopropenone sensitization with weekly scalp DPC. Each CDR3 protein gets one entry after TCRdb re-called the RACE reads with MiXCR. This table holds about 110,000 distinct CDR3 sequences, under 40% found once. The sample here was whole blood, taken in connection with sensitization to the hapten diphenylcyclopropenone (DPC). The receptors stem from a man in his forties or fifties with alopecia areata. Some clones in this sample may be carry-over from other donors' samples.

This rearrangement joins TRBV11-2 to TRBJ2-3; 8 bases are a match to TRBD2. Trimming at V came to 3 bases and at J to 2 bases, leaving 16 bases not matched to a gene. This CDR3 comprises 19 residues. The germline gives CDR1 SGHAT, CDR2 FQNNGV. The CDR3 sequence is CASSFWDRRAGDPTDTQYF. The CDR3 DNA follows: TGTGCCAGCAGCTTCTGGGATCGAAGAGCGGGAGACCCCACAGATACGCAGTATTTT.

The table lists this clonotype with a few counts. The J gene is TRBJ1-2, the V gene TRBV21-1; TRBD1, as called in the table, went unchecked against the DNA. TRBV21-1 is assigned pseudogene status. The CDR3 has 14 residues. As DNA, the CDR3 is TGTGCCACCTGGCAGAGGGGCTCTAGCTATGGCTACACCTTC. Its translation is CATWQRGSSYGYTF.

This clonotype was seen only a few times. This chain links TRBV4-3 with TRBJ1-2; the D is unclear. This CDR3 spans 14 amino acids. V was shortened by 3 bases and J by 2 bases, with 10 bases between the two germline ends. Germline V gene sequence: CDR1 LGHNA, CDR2 YSLEER. The CDR3 coding sequence is TGCGCCAGCAGCCAGGGCGATTCCAACTATGGCTACACCTTC. Its protein is CASSQGDSNYGYTF.

The chain recombines TRBV28 with TRBJ2-7; 12 bases match TRBD1. V gave up 5 bases and J gave up 3 bases; unmatched junction bases: 8. There are 16 residues in the CDR3. Germline V gene sequence: CDR1 MDHEN, CDR2 SYDVKM. The DNA of the CDR3 is TGTGCCAGCAGTCAGGCTGGGGACAGGGGGCTCTACGAGCAGTACGTC. It encodes CASSQAGDRGLYEQYV.

The chain uses TRBV6-5 and TRBJ1-6; D might be TRBD1 (6 bases). This CDR3 spans 15 amino acids. Trimming shortened V by 5 bases and J by 6 bases, and 14 bases separated the two germline ends. Germline assignment: CDR1 MNHEY and CDR2 SVGAGI. This CDR3 is CASSLQGTINSPLHF. The CDR3 DNA is TGTGCCAGCAGTCTACAGGGCACCATTAATTCACCCCTCCACTTT.

The CDR3 sequence: CASSSSTLVYGYTF. The CDR3 DNA reads TGTGCCAGCAGCTCCTCGACACTCGTCTATGGCTACACCTTC. The chain carries TRBV11-1 and TRBJ1-2, with unresolved D. Trimming removed 4 bases at V and 4 bases at J, with 13 bases between. Germline CDR1 is SGHAT and CDR2 is FQDESV (reference sequence). This CDR3 is built from 14 residues.

The V gene is TRBV12-3 or TRBV12-4, the J gene TRBJ2-3, with 11 bases lining up with TRBD2. Germline trimming cut 1 base from V and 4 bases from J; bases unmatched to any gene: 4. This CDR3 is built from 16 residues. CDR3 sequence: CASSLVAGGPPDTQYF. The CDR3 DNA reads TGTGCCAGCAGTTTAGTAGCGGGAGGGCCACCAGATACGCAGTATTTT.

This rearrangement joins TRBV23-1 to TRBJ1-1; D is unclear. TRBV23-1 is given ORF status, its function remaining uncertain. V was pared by 2 bases and J by 11 bases, with 6 bases between. CDR3 size: 10 residues. The CDR3 is CASSQQPAFF. Here the CDR3 DNA reads TGCGCCAGCAGTCAACAACCGGCTTTCTTT.

The gene calls are TRBV7-9 and TRBJ2-5, with D possibly TRBD2 on 6 matching bases. Germline V gene sequence: CDR1 SEHNR, CDR2 FQNEAQ (reference sequence). The CDR3 length is 14 residues. Trimming took 4 bases from V and 5 from J, leaving 14 bases between them. CDR3: CASSWTIKAETQYF. The CDR3 DNA reads TGTGCCAGCAGCTGGACTATTAAGGCGGAGACCCAGTACTTC.

The chain recombines TRBV3-1 with TRBJ1-2; D is ambiguous. The CDR3 length is 15 residues. V lost 2 bases to trimming and J lost 4 bases, with 14 bases between them. Germline V gene data show CDR1 as LGHDT and CDR2 as YNNKEL (reference sequence). CDR3 coding DNA: TGTGCCAGCAGCCAACTCCCCAGCTCCCTCTATGGCTACACCTTC. It yields the protein CASSQLPSSLYGYTF.

V is TRBV28 and J is TRBJ2-1; 8 bases map to TRBD2. Germline CDR1 reads MDHEN; CDR2 reads SYDVKM. The CDR3 contains 14 residues. The ends lost 7 bases at V and 5 bases at J; junction bases unmatched: 7. The CDR3 sequence is CASTTSGINNEQFF. CDR3 nucleotide sequence: TGTGCCAGCACCACTAGCGGTATAAACAATGAGCAGTTCTTC.

The chain recombines TRBV12-3 or TRBV12-4 with TRBJ2-7; D is perhaps TRBD1 (6 bases). This CDR3 is 13 amino acids long. Trimming removed 6 bases from V and 4 bases from J, with 13 bases in between. This chain's CDR3 is CASSRADSYEQYV. In DNA, the CDR3 is TGTGCCAGCAGCCGAGCGGACAGTTACGAGCAGTACGTC.

This clonotype was counted between two and nine times. The CDR3 DNA sequence: TGTGCCATCAGCCCGGTAGCGGGAGCCTACAATGAGCAGTTCTTC. The encoded protein is CAISPVAGAYNEQFF. This chain joins TRBV10-3 and TRBJ2-1, with 9 positions matching TRBD2. This CDR3 has 15 residues. Germline CDR1 reads ENHRY; CDR2 reads SYGVKD. Unmatched junction bases numbered 5, after V lost 6 bases and J lost 2 bases.

In its sample, this clonotype was seen a few times. This chain connects TRBV6-4 to TRBJ2-6; D gene ambiguous. Trimming pared 0 bases from V and 0 bases from J, leaving 6 bases between. Germline V gene sequence: CDR1 MRHNA, CDR2 SNTAGT. The CDR3 spans 16 residues. CDR3 coding DNA: TGTGCCAGCAGTGACTCCAGAGGCTCTGGGGCCAACGTCCTGACTTTC. It specifies CASSDSRGSGANVLTF.

The rearrangement uses TRBV2 and TRBJ1-4; no clear D. Germline values: CDR1 SNHLY, CDR2 FYNNEI. The CDR3 has 16 amino acids. Deletions cut 3 bases from V and 8 bases from J, with 19 bases between. The CDR3 sequence: CASSDPVTAGREKLFF. CDR3 DNA sequence: TGTGCCAGCAGTGATCCCGTGACGGCCGGGAGAGAAAAACTGTTTTTT.

This clonotype was counted only a few times. This sequence joins TRBV12-5 and TRBJ2-6, with TRBD1 matching over 7 bases. Germline trimming cut 1 base from V and 2 bases from J; bases unmatched to any gene: 2. CDR1 is LGHNT, CDR2 FRNRAP, per germline. The CDR3 sequence is 16 residues long. The CDR3 DNA is TGTGCTAGTGGTTTGGGACAGGGAACTGGGGCCAACGTCCTGACTTTC. It specifies CASGLGQGTGANVLTF.

The chain combines TRBV7-2 with TRBJ1-1, with 7 positions matching TRBD1. In germline, CDR1 is SGHTA, CDR2 FQGNSA. J was trimmed by 4 bases and V by 4 bases; bases with no gene match: 6. The CDR3 has 14 residues. The CDR3 coding sequence is TGTGCCAGCAGCTACCGACAGGGAAGCACTGAAGCTTTCTTT. Protein: CASSYRQGSTEAFF.

The chain is built from TRBV20-1 and TRBJ2-3, with D possibly being TRBD2 (5 bases). Trimming removed 1 base at V and 7 bases at J, with 9 bases between. The germline V gene has CDR1 DFQATT and CDR2 SNEGSKA (reference sequence). This CDR3 is 12 amino acids long. In DNA, the CDR3 is TGCAGTGCTAGAGCCGGAGGATATACGCAGTATTTT. Protein product: CSARAGGYTQYF.

This clonotype was recorded a few times. The chain couples TRBV7-8 to TRBJ2-6; D gene uncertain. CDR3 length: 15 residues. Germline V gene sequence: CDR1 SGHVS, CDR2 FQNEAQ. The V end lost 1 base, the J end lost 3 bases, and 7 bases lay between the germline ends. The CDR3 here is CASSLGPHGANVLTF. CDR3 sequence (DNA): TGTGCCAGCAGCTTAGGACCGCATGGGGCCAACGTCCTGACTTTC.

The chain couples TRBV5-1 to TRBJ1-4; D might be TRBD1 (5 bases). Trimming removed 7 bases at V and 3 bases at J, with 16 bases between. This CDR3 has 15 residues. Germline CDR1 reads SGHRS; CDR2 reads YFSETQ. The CDR3 region is CASRNEQEPNEKLFF. CDR3 sequence (DNA): TGCGCCAGCCGAAACGAACAGGAGCCTAATGAAAAACTGTTTTTT.

This chain joins TRBV10-3 and TRBJ2-1; no firm D call. Germline assignment: CDR1 ENHRY and CDR2 SYGVKD. V was trimmed by 9 bases and J by 4 bases, leaving 16 bases between them. CDR3 length: 14 amino acids. DNA for the CDR3: TGTGCCATTCACCCCGACCCGAGTTACAATGAGCAGTTCTTC. Residues: CAIHPDPSYNEQFF.

This chain links TRBV10-3 with TRBJ2-3; D is ambiguous. The CDR3 is 11 residues long. V was trimmed by 5 bases and J by 2 bases, leaving 2 bases between them. Germline V gives CDR1 ENHRY, CDR2 SYGVKD. CDR3 protein: CAISHTDTQYF. The CDR3 DNA reads TGTGCCATCAGTCACACAGATACGCAGTATTTT.

The chain couples TRBV13 to TRBJ2-2; no clear D gene. V lost 5 bases, J lost 2 bases, and 12 bases lay in between. Germline lookup yields CDR1 PRHDT and CDR2 FYEKMQ (reference sequence). The CDR3 covers 15 residues. The CDR3 DNA is TGTGCCAGCAGCCGCGGCCCAAGTAACACCGGGGAGCTGTTTTTT. This translates into CASSRGPSNTGELFF.

This clonotype was detected a few times. The chain has TRBV20-1 and TRBJ1-2, with 7 bases fitting TRBD1. The V gene's germline CDR1 is DFQATT and CDR2 SNEGSKA (reference sequence). CDR3 length: 15 residues. J lost 2 bases, V lost 6 bases, and 12 bases had no gene match. CDR3 coding DNA: TGCAGTGCCCAGAGGGGGCCGGGGGTAAACTATGGCTACACCTTC. This encodes CSAQRGPGVNYGYTF.

The gene calls are TRBV5-5 and TRBJ2-5; no definite D call. V shed 0 bases and J shed 1 base, with 4 bases lying between them. The CDR3 is made up of 13 amino acids. Germline V gene lookup returns CDR1 SGHKS and CDR2 YYEKEE (reference sequence). This CDR3 reads CASSLGPQETQYF. As DNA, the CDR3 is TGTGCCAGCAGCTTGGGACCCCAAGAGACCCAGTACTTC.

V gene TRBV28 combines with J gene TRBJ2-5, with D perhaps being TRBD1 or TRBD2 (5 bases each). The CDR3 extends over 15 amino acids. Germline V lookup: CDR1 MDHEN, CDR2 SYDVKM. Trimming stripped 3 bases from V and 4 bases from J, with 15 bases between. The CDR3 DNA reads as TGTGCCAGCAGTTTGTTCTTCGGGGACCCAGAGACCCAGTACTTC. This encodes CASSLFFGDPETQYF.

The J gene is TRBJ2-1, the V gene TRBV11-2; 7 nucleotides agree with TRBD1. CDR1 and CDR2 from the germline V gene are SGHAT and FQNNGV. The CDR3 has 15 amino acids. Unmatched junction bases numbered 13, after V lost 5 bases and J lost 9 bases. CDR3 region: CASSSNRGGVGEQFF. The CDR3 bases are TGTGCCAGCAGCAGCAACAGGGGTGGTGTCGGTGAGCAGTTCTTC.

V gene TRBV5-6 combines with J gene TRBJ1-1; TRBD1 aligns across 9 bases. This CDR3 spans 16 amino acids. Germline V gene data show CDR1 as SGHDT and CDR2 as YYEEEE. V was pared by 2 bases and J by 5 bases, with 10 bases of the junction left unmatched. CDR3 protein: CASSFPSGQGYTEAFF. Written as DNA, the CDR3 is TGTGCCAGCAGCTTCCCTTCGGGACAGGGATATACTGAAGCTTTCTTT.

The V call is TRBV14, the J call TRBJ2-3, with 9 nucleotides matching TRBD2. Germline CDR1 SGHDN, CDR2 FVKESK. Germline trimming cut 0 bases from V and 6 bases from J; bases unmatched to any gene: 13. The CDR3 has 18 residues. CDR3 protein: CASSQDLYGGRASDTQYF. CDR3 bases: TGTGCCAGCAGCCAAGATCTCTATGGCGGGAGGGCCTCGGATACGCAGTATTTT.

J is TRBJ2-7 and V is TRBV6-2 or TRBV6-3; 9 nucleotides match TRBD2. V shed 8 bases and J 2 bases; nucleotides not matched to a gene: 7. The CDR3 has 14 amino acids. Germline CDR1 MNHEY, CDR2 SVGEGT. This CDR3 is CASRSSGSPYEQYV. CDR3 in DNA: TGTGCCAGCCGAAGTAGCGGGAGCCCCTACGAGCAGTACGTC.